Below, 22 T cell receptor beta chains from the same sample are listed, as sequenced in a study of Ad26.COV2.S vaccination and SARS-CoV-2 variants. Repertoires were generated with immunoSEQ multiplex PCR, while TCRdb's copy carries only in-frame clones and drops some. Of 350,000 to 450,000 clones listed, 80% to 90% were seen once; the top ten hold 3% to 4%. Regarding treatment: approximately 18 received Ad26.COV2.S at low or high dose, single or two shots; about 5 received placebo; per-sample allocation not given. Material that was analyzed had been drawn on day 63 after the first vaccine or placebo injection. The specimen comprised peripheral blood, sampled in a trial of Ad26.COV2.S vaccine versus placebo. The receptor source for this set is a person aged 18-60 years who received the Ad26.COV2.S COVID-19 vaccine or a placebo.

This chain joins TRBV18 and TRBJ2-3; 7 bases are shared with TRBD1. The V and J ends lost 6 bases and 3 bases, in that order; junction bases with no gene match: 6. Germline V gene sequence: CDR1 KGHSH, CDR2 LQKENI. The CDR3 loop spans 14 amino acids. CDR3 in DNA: TGTGCCAGCTCCCCGACAGGGAGTACAGATACGCAGTATTTT. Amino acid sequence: CASSPTGSTDTQYF.

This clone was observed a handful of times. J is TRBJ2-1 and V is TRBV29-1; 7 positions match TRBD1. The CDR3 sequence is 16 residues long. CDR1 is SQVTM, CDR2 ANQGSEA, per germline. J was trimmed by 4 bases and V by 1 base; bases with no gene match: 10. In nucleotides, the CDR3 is TGCAGCGTTGAAGCCCCACAGGGGAAGCGATACAATGAGCAGTTCTTC. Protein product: CSVEAPQGKRYNEQFF.

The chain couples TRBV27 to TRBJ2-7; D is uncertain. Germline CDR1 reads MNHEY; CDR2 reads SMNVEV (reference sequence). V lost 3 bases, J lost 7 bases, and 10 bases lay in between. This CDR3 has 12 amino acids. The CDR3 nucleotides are TGTGCCAGCAGTTTTAACCGGGTGGAGCAGTACTTC. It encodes CASSFNRVEQYF.

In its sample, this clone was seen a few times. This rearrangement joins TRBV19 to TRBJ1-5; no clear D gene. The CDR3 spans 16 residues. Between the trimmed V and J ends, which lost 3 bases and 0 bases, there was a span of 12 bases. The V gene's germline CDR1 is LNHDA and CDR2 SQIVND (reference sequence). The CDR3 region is CASSMMQSYSNQPQHF. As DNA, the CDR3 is TGTGCCAGTAGTATGATGCAGAGTTATAGCAATCAGCCCCAGCATTTT.

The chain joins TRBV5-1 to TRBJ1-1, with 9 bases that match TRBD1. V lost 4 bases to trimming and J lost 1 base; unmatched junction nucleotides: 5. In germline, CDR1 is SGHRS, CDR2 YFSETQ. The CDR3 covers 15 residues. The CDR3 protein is CASSPDRGWNTEAFF. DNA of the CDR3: TGCGCCAGCAGCCCGGACAGGGGTTGGAACACTGAAGCTTTCTTT.

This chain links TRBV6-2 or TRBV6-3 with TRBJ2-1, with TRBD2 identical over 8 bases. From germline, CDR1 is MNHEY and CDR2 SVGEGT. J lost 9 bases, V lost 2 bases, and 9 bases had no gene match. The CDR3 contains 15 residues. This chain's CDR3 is CASSYRSGRTSEQFF. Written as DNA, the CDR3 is TGTGCCAGCAGTTACAGGAGCGGGAGAACGTCTGAGCAGTTCTTC.

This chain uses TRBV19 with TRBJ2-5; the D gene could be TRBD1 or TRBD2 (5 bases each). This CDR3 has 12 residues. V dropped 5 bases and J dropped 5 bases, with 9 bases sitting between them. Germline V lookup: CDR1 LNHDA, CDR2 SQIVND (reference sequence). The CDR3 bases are TGTGCCAGTAGTTCGGGGCGGGAGACCCAGTACTTC. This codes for CASSSGRETQYF. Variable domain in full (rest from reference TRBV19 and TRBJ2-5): DGGITQSPKYLFRKEGQNVTLSCEQNLNHDAMYWYRQDPGQGLRLIYYSQIVNDFQKGDIAEGYSVSREKKESFPLTVTSAQKNPTAFYLCASSSGRETQYFGPGTRLLVL.

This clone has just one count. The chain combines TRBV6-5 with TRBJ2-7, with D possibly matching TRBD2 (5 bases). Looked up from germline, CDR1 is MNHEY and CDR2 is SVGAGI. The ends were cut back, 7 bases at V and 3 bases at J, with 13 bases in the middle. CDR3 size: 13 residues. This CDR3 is CASTERGSYEQYF. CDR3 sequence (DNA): TGTGCCAGCACCGAGCGAGGGAGCTACGAGCAGTACTTC.

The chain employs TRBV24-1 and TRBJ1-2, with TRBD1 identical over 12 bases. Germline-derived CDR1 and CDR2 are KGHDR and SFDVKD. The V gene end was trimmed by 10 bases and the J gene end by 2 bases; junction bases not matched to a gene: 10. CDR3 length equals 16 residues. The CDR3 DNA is TGTGCCACTAGTTCCGGGACAGGGGGCGTCAACTATGGCTACACCTTC. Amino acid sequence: CATSSGTGGVNYGYTF.

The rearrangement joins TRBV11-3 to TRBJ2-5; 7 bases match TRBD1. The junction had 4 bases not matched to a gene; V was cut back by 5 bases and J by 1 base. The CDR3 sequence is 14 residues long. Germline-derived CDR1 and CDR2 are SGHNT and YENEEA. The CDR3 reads CASSRGDSQETQYF. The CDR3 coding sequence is TGTGCCAGCAGCCGAGGGGACAGCCAAGAGACCCAGTACTTC.

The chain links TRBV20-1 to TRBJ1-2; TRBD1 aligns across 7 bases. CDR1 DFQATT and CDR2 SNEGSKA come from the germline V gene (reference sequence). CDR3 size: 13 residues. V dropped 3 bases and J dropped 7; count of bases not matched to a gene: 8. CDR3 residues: CSASQGGNGGYTF. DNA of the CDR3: TGCAGTGCTAGTCAGGGGGGCAACGGTGGCTACACCTTC.

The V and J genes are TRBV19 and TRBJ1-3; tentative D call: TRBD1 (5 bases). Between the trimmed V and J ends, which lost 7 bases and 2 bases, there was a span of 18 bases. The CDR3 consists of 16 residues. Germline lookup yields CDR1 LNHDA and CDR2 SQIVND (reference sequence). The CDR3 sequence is CASNFRARGAGNTIYF. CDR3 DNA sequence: TGTGCCAGTAATTTTCGGGCCCGAGGGGCTGGAAACACCATATATTTT.

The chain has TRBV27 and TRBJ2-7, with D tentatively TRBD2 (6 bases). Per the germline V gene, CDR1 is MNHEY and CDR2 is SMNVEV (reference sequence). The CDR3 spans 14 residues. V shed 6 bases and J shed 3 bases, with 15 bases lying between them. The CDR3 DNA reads TGTGCCAGCAGCCTAGGCGGGGCAGGCTACGAGCAGTACTTC. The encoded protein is CASSLGGAGYEQYF.

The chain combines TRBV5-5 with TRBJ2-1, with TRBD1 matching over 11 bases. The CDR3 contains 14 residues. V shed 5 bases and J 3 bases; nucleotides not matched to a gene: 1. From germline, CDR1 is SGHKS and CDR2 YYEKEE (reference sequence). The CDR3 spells CASRGTGGYNEQFF. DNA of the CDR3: TGTGCCAGCAGAGGGACAGGGGGCTACAATGAGCAGTTCTTC.

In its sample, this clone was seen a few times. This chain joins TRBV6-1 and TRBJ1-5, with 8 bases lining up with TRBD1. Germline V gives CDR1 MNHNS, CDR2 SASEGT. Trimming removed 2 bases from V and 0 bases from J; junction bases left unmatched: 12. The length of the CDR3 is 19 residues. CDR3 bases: TGTGCCAGCAGTGAAAACCGGGACAGGTCCTATCTTAGCAATCAGCCCCAGCATTTT. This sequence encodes CASSENRDRSYLSNQPQHF.

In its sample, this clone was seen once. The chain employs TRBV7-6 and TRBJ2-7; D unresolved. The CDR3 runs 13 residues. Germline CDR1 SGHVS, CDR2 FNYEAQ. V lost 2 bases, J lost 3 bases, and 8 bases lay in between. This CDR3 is CASSLTRHYEQYF. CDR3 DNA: TGTGCCAGCAGCTTAACCAGACACTACGAGCAGTACTTC.

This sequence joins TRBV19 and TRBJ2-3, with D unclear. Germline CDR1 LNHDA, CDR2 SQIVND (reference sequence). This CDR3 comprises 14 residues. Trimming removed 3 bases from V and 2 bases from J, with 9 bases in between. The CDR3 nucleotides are TGTGCCAGTAGTATCGGCCTTGACACAGATACGCAGTATTTT. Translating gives CASSIGLDTDTQYF.

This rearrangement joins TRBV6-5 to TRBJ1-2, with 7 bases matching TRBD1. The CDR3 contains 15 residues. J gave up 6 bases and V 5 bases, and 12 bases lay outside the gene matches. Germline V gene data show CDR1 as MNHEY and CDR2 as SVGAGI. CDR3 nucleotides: TGTGCCAGCAGTCCGCGAGGGGGCACCTACCATGGCTACACCTTC. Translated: CASSPRGGTYHGYTF.

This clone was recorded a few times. CDR3 DNA sequence: TGTGCCAGCAGTTTCCACCAGGGGGCTAAAGAGACCCAGTACTTC. It codes for CASSFHQGAKETQYF. The rearrangement joins TRBV27 to TRBJ2-5; 8 nucleotides match TRBD1. Trimming took 3 bases from V and 3 from J; bases not matched to a gene: 6. This CDR3 comprises 15 residues. Germline V gene lookup returns CDR1 MNHEY and CDR2 SMNVEV (reference sequence).

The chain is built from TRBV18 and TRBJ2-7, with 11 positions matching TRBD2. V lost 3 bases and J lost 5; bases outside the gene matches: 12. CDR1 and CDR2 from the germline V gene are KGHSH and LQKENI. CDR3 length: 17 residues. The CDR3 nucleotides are TGTGCCAGCTCACCCCTAATAGCGGGGGGGACGGGCGACGAGCAGTACTTC. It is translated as CASSPLIAGGTGDEQYF.

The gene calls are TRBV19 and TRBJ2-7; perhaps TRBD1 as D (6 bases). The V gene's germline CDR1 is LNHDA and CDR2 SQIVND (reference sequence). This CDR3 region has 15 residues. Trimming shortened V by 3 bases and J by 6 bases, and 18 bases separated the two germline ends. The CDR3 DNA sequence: TGTGCCAGTAGTATGGACGGGGCGTGGGGGCTCGAGCAGTACTTC. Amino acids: CASSMDGAWGLEQYF.

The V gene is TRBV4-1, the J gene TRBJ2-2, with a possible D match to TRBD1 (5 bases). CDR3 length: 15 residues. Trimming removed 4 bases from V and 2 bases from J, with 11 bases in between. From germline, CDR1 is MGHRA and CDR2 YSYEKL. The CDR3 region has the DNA TGCGCCAGCAGCCTCCCCCGGACAAACACCGGGGAGCTGTTTTTT. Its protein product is CASSLPRTNTGELFF.